A single sample gave rise to the 20 T cell receptor beta chains below, sequenced in a study of blood T cell repertoires in COVID-19. Data came from immunoSEQ multiplex PCR; TCRdb stores just in-frame clones and leaves some out. The table shows 200,000 to 300,000 clones, with around 87% occurring only once. Sequenced sample: peripheral blood. These receptors were collected from a woman aged 60-75 years with COVID-19, enrolled during active disease.

A note on this clone: The identical CDR3 is also encoded by other nucleotide sequences in the sample. This chain uses TRBV5-1 with TRBJ1-4; 8 nucleotides line up with TRBD1. The CDR3 extends over 14 amino acids. Trimming cost V 2 bases and J 5 bases; bases outside gene matches: 2. The germline V gene encodes CDR1 SGHRS and CDR2 YFSETQ. The CDR3 DNA reads TGCGCCAGCAGCTTCCAGGGGGCGAATGAAAAACTGTTTTTT. This sequence encodes CASSFQGANEKLFF.

The chain links TRBV28 to TRBJ1-1; perhaps TRBD1 as D (5 bases). The germline V and J ends were trimmed by 2 bases and 6 bases, with 16 bases remaining between them. The CDR3 runs to 15 residues. The germline V gene encodes CDR1 MDHEN and CDR2 SYDVKM. CDR3 DNA sequence: TGTGCCAGCAGTTTACCCCTCGGGGGGAGGGCTGAAGCTTTCTTT. Translating gives CASSLPLGGRAEAFF.

The chain joins TRBV5-1 to TRBJ2-3; D uncertain. V gave up 0 bases and J gave up 6 bases, with 5 bases separating them. CDR1 is SGHRS, CDR2 YFSETQ, per germline. The CDR3 spans 12 residues. The CDR3: CASSLDQDTQYF. As DNA, the CDR3 is TGCGCCAGCAGCTTGGATCAGGATACGCAGTATTTT.

DNA of the CDR3: TGTGCCAGTAGTATAGATTGGCAGGGAGGCCAGCCCCAGCATTTT. Its protein product is CASSIDWQGGQPQHF. The chain links TRBV19 to TRBJ1-5; perhaps TRBD1 as D (5 bases). Germline V gives CDR1 LNHDA, CDR2 SQIVND (reference sequence). V shed 0 bases and J shed 7 bases, with 13 bases lying between them. This CDR3 comprises 15 residues.

The chain has TRBV6-2 or TRBV6-3 and TRBJ2-1; weak D call: TRBD1 (5 bases). This CDR3 is 16 amino acids long. Deletions cut 5 bases from V and 9 bases from J, with 23 bases between. CDR1 is MNHEY and CDR2 is SVGEGT in the germline V gene. In DNA form, the CDR3 reads TGTGCCAGCAGTCGACCCCCGGACGGAAGGACAAGTGAGCAGTTCTTC. Protein sequence: CASSRPPDGRTSEQFF.

The CDR3: CASQAAGRRESGYTF. CDR3 nucleotide sequence: TGTGCCAGCCAGGCCGCGGGGCGCAGGGAATCAGGCTACACCTTC. This sequence joins TRBV25-1 and TRBJ1-2; possibly TRBD1 for D (5 bases). The CDR3 extends over 15 amino acids. V lost 8 bases and J 8 bases, leaving 24 bases between the germline ends. Germline CDR1 reads MGHDK; CDR2 reads SYGVNS.

The V call is TRBV6-5, the J call TRBJ2-7; TRBD1 agrees at 8 bases. V lost 6 bases and J lost 7; bases outside the gene matches: 8. CDR1 MNHEY and CDR2 SVGAGI come from the germline V gene. CDR3 length: 13 amino acids. The CDR3 sequence: CASRPNRGEEQYF. CDR3 DNA sequence: TGTGCCAGCAGACCTAACAGGGGGGAAGAGCAGTACTTC.

The J gene is TRBJ2-6, the V gene TRBV4-1, with 9 bases fitting TRBD1. V was pared by 4 bases and J by 0 bases, with 10 bases of the junction left unmatched. Germline CDR1 and CDR2: MGHRA and YSYEKL. The CDR3 runs 19 residues. The CDR3 reads CASSLTGGTFLSGANVLTF. The CDR3 DNA reads as TGCGCCAGCAGCCTAACAGGGGGCACCTTTCTCTCTGGGGCCAACGTCCTGACTTTC.

This chain uses TRBV2 with TRBJ1-1, with 10 bases matching TRBD1. The CDR3 is made up of 12 amino acids. V dropped 10 bases and J dropped 7; count of bases not matched to a gene: 6. Per the germline V gene, CDR1 is SNHLY and CDR2 is FYNNEI. CDR3: CATSGQGVEAFF. The CDR3 DNA reads TGTGCCACATCCGGACAGGGGGTTGAAGCTTTCTTT.

The chain recombines TRBV7-9 with TRBJ1-5; tentatively, D is TRBD1 (5 bases). The V gene's germline CDR1 is SEHNR and CDR2 FQNEAQ (reference sequence). This CDR3 comprises 15 residues. The V end lost 5 bases, the J end lost 6 bases, and 17 bases lay between the germline ends. This CDR3 is CASSKSGGGTQPQHF. The DNA for the CDR3 is TGTGCCAGCAGCAAATCCGGTGGAGGGACTCAGCCCCAGCATTTT.

This clone was detected only a few times. This sequence joins TRBV10-3 and TRBJ1-5, with 10 bases fitting TRBD1. There are 13 residues in the CDR3. V lost 8 bases to trimming and J lost 6 bases; unmatched junction nucleotides: 4. CDR1 and CDR2 (germline): ENHRY, SYGVKD. CDR3 in DNA: TGTGCCATCCAGGACAGGGGGTCTCAGCCCCAGCATTTT. Translation: CAIQDRGSQPQHF.

The genes are TRBV5-1 and TRBJ2-5, with 7 positions matching TRBD1. The junction had 6 bases not matched to a gene; V was cut back by 2 bases and J by 5 bases. CDR1 is SGHRS and CDR2 is YFSETQ in the germline V gene. The CDR3 sequence is 14 residues long. DNA for the CDR3: TGCGCCAGCAGCTTTAAGGGGGCTGGGGAGACCCAGTACTTC. Protein sequence: CASSFKGAGETQYF.

J is TRBJ1-4 and V is TRBV6-5; 8 bases align to TRBD1. This CDR3 contains 14 residues. CDR1 and CDR2 (germline): MNHEY, SVGAGI. Trimming at V came to 5 bases and at J to 7 bases, leaving 6 bases not matched to a gene. CDR3 DNA: TGTGCCAGCAGTCCATCCGACAGGGGTGAAAAACTGTTTTTT. This encodes CASSPSDRGEKLFF.

This clone has just a few counts. The J gene is TRBJ2-2, the V gene TRBV18; D might be TRBD2 (5 bases). The V end lost 2 bases, the J end lost 0 bases, and 13 bases lay between the germline ends. Germline CDR1 reads KGHSH; CDR2 reads LQKENI. The CDR3 runs 17 residues. CDR3 sequence (DNA): TGTGCCAGCTCACCATATTCGGGGATTTCGAACACCGGGGAGCTGTTTTTT. Its translation is CASSPYSGISNTGELFF.

Of note for this clone: Other DNA sequences in the same sample also yield this CDR3. The CDR3 DNA is TGTGCCAGCAGCCTGCAAGAGACCCAGTACTTC. This gives the protein CASSLQETQYF. The gene calls are TRBV11-2 and TRBJ2-5; D gene unclear. The CDR3 covers 11 residues. Per the germline V gene, CDR1 is SGHAT and CDR2 is FQNNGV. Trimming took 5 bases from V and 2 from J, leaving 3 bases between them.

The rearrangement joins TRBV6-5 to TRBJ2-1, with TRBD2 matching 11 bases. Germline V gene lookup returns CDR1 MNHEY and CDR2 SVGAGI. The CDR3 contains 15 residues. V was clipped by 6 bases and J by 3 bases; unmatched bases: 4. CDR3 bases: TGTGCCAGCAGCGAGACTAGCGGGAACTACAATGAGCAGTTCTTC. Amino acids: CASSETSGNYNEQFF.

The CDR3 sequence: CASSFGQGAWGYTF. In DNA, the CDR3 is TGTGCCAGCAGCTTCGGACAGGGGGCTTGGGGCTACACCTTC. The chain uses TRBV7-9 and TRBJ1-2; 11 bases are a match to TRBD1. Unmatched junction bases numbered 5, after V lost 3 bases and J lost 8 bases. This CDR3 spans 14 amino acids. Germline loops: CDR1 SEHNR, CDR2 FQNEAQ (reference sequence).

In this sample, this clone turned up a few times. The J gene is TRBJ1-6, the V gene TRBV28; 9 bases align to TRBD1. This CDR3 has 16 amino acids. The J segment lost 10 bases and the V segment lost 7 bases, leaving 14 bases of the junction unmatched. The germline V gene encodes CDR1 MDHEN and CDR2 SYDVKM. The DNA of the CDR3 is TGTGCCAGCAACCTCCGGGACAGGGTTCGAGGGTCACCCCTCCACTTT. Translation: CASNLRDRVRGSPLHF.

This sequence joins TRBV10-3 and TRBJ2-7; 10 bases map to TRBD2. This CDR3 has 16 residues. V was clipped by 5 bases and J by 6 bases; unmatched bases: 13. The germline gives CDR1 ENHRY, CDR2 SYGVKD. The CDR3 coding sequence is TGTGCCATCAGTTACAAAGCGGGAGGGCCGGTTAGCGAGCAGTACTTC. Its translation: CAISYKAGGPVSEQYF.

This clone was seen a single time. The V gene is TRBV3-1 (or the pseudogene TRBV3-2), the J gene TRBJ2-2; D is perhaps TRBD1 (6 bases). CDR1 and CDR2 from the germline V gene are LGHDT and YNNKEL (reference sequence). The CDR3 totals 14 residues. V shed 1 base and J shed 7 bases, with 10 bases lying between them. The CDR3 nucleotides read TGTGCCAGCAGCCAAGTAGGGACAATCGGGGAGCTGTTTTTT. Its protein is CASSQVGTIGELFF.